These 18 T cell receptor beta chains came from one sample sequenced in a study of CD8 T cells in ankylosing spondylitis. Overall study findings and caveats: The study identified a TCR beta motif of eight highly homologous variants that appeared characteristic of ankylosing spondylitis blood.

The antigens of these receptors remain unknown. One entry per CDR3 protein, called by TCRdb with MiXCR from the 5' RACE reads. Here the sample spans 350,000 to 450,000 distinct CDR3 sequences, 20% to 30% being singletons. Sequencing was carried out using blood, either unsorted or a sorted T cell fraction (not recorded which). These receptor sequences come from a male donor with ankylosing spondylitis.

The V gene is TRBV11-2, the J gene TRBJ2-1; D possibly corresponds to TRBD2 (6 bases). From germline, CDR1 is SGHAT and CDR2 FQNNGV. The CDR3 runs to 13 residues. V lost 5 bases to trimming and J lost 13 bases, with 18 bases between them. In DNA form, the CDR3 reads TGTGCCAGCAGCCCCCATGAAACTAGCTCACAGTTCTTC. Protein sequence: CASSPHETSSQFF.

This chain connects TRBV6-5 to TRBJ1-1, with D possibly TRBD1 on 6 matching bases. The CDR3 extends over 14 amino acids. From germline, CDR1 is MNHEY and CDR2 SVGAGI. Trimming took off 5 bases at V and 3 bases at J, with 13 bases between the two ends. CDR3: CASSIQGGDTEAFF. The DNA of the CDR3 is TGTGCCAGCAGTATACAGGGAGGGGACACTGAAGCTTTCTTT.

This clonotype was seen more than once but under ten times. The CDR3 reads CSAWGTLGRNLGTDTQYF. The DNA of the CDR3 is TGCAGTGCTTGGGGGACCCTCGGGCGGAACCTAGGCACAGATACGCAGTATTTT. The genes are TRBV20-1 and TRBJ2-3; D assignment may be TRBD1 or TRBD2 (5 bases each). The CDR3 sequence is 18 residues long. Germline V gives CDR1 DFQATT, CDR2 SNEGSKA (reference sequence). Deletions cut 5 bases from V and 1 base from J, with 25 bases between.

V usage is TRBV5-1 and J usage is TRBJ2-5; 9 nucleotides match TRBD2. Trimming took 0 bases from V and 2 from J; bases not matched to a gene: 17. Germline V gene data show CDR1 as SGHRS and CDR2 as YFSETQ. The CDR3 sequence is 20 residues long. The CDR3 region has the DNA TGCGCCAGCAGCTTGGCCTATTGGGGTTCGAGCGGGAGGACACAAGAGACCCAGTACTTC. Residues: CASSLAYWGSSGRTQETQYF.

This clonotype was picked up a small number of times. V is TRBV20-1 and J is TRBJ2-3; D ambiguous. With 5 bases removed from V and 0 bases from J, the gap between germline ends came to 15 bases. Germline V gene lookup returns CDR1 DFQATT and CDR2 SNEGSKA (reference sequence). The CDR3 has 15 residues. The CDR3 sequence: CSALDSRGSTDTQYF. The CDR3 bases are TGCAGTGCTTTAGATTCCCGTGGGAGCACAGATACGCAGTATTTT.

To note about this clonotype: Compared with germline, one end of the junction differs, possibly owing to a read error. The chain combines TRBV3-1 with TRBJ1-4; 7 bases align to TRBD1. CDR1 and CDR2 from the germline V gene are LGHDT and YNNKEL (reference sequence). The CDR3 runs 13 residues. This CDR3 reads CASSQLTGEQPLF. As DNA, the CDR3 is TGTGCCAGCAGCCAACTCACAGGGGAGCAACCCCTTTTT.

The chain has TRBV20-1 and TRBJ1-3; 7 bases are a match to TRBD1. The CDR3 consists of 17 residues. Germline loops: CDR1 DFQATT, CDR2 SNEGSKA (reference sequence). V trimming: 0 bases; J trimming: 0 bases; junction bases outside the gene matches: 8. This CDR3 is CSARDMGQPSSGNTIYF. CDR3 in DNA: TGCAGTGCTAGAGATATGGGACAGCCGAGCTCTGGAAACACCATATATTTT.

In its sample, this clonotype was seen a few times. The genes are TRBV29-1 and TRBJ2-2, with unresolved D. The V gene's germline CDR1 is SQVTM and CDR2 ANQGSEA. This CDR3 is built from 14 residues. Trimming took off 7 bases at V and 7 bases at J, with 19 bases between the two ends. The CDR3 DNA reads TGCAGCGCCAACCTCGGATCAAGAGGCGGGGAGCTGTTTTTT. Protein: CSANLGSRGGELFF.

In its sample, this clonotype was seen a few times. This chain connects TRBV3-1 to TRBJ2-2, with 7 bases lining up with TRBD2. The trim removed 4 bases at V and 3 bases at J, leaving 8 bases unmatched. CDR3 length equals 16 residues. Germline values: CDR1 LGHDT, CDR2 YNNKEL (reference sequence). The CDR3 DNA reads TGTGCCAGCAGCCGCCGGGCGGCGGGAGACACCGGGGAGCTGTTTTTT. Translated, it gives CASSRRAAGDTGELFF.

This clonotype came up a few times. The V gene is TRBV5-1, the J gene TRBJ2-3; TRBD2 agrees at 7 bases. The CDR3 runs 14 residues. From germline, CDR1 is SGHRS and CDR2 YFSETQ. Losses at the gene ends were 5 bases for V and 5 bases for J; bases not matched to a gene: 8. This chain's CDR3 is CASSVPAGKDTQYF. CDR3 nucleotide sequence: TGCGCCAGCAGTGTGCCAGCGGGAAAAGATACGCAGTATTTT.

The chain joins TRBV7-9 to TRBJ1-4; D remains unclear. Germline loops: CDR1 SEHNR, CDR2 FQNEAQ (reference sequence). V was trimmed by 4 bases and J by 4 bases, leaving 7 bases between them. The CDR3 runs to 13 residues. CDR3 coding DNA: TGTGCCAGCAGCTCCTGGGGTAATGAAAAACTGTTTTTT. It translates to CASSSWGNEKLFF.

CDR3 region: CSVELKNEQFF. The CDR3 coding sequence is TGCAGCGTTGAGTTGAAGAATGAGCAGTTCTTC. The chain uses TRBV29-1 and TRBJ2-1, with no clear D. Germline lookup yields CDR1 SQVTM and CDR2 ANQGSEA. This CDR3 has 11 residues. Trimming took 3 bases from V and 7 from J, leaving 7 bases between them.

The DNA for the CDR3 is TGTGCCAGCAGCACCGCAGGGGGAATTCAGTACTTC. It yields the protein CASSTAGGIQYF. V and J are TRBV12-3 or TRBV12-4 and TRBJ2-4, with 7 bases matching TRBD1. This CDR3 spans 12 amino acids. Germline trimming cut 6 bases from V and 10 bases from J; bases unmatched to any gene: 6.

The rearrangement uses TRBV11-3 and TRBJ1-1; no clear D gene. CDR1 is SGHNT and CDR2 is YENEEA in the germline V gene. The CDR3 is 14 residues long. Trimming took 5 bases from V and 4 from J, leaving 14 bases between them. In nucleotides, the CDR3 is TGTGCCAGCAGCACACTAGACGGATCCACTGAAGCTTTCTTT. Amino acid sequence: CASSTLDGSTEAFF.

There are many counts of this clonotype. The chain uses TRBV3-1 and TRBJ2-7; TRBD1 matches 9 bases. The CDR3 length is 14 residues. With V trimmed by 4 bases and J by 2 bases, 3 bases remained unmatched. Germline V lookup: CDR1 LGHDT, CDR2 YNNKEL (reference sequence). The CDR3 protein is CASSPGTGPYEQYF. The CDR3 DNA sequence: TGTGCCAGCAGCCCCGGGACAGGGCCCTACGAGCAGTACTTC.

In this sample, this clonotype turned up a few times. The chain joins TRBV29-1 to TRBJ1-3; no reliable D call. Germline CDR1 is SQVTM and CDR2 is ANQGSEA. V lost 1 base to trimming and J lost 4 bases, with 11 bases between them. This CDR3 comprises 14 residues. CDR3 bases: TGCAGCGTTGAAGGCAGTTCGGTGGGAAACACCATATATTTT. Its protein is CSVEGSSVGNTIYF.

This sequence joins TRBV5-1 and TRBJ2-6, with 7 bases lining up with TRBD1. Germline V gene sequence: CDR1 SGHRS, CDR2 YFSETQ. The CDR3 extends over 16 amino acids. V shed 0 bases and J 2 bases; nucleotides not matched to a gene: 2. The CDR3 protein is CASSLEGAPGANVLTF. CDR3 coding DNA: TGCGCCAGCAGCTTGGAGGGGGCCCCTGGGGCCAACGTCCTGACTTTC.

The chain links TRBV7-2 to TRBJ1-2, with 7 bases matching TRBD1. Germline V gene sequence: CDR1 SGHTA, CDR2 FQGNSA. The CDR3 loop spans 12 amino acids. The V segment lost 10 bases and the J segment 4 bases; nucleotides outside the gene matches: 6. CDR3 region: CATARDSYGYTF. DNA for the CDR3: TGTGCCACCGCGAGGGACAGCTATGGCTACACCTTC.